This T cell receptor (beta chain) comes out of a study of blood T cells in healthy people across ages. Study-level points and caveats: Long-lived and aged donors differed, with more naive CD4+ cells and higher diversity in the long-lived.

As regards this clonotype: Its antigen is unknown.

Healthy individuals of Caucasian origin from Russia, aged roughly 6 to 90, served as donors. Isolating PBMCs gave at least 6 million of these cells per sample. It was with a sample-barcoded 5' primer and a J-beta primer mix that a second PCR of roughly 7 to 12 cycles was run. TCRdb used MiXCR to reprocess the 5' RACE reads, holding one entry per CDR3 protein. The sample shows about 730,000 distinct CDR3 sequences, 43% of them seen only once. Unmatched junction bases numbered 9, after V lost 4 bases and J lost 4 bases. The CDR3 consists of 15 residues. CDR1 and CDR2 (germline): SGHRS, YFSETQ. The source material was blood. This chain uses TRBV5-1 with TRBJ2-3; 7 positions match TRBD2. The clonotype originates from a woman aged 60-75 years in good health. This chain's CDR3 is CASSPPLLAADTQYF. CDR3 nucleotides: TGCGCCAGCAGCCCCCCCCTCCTAGCGGCAGATACGCAGTATTTT.